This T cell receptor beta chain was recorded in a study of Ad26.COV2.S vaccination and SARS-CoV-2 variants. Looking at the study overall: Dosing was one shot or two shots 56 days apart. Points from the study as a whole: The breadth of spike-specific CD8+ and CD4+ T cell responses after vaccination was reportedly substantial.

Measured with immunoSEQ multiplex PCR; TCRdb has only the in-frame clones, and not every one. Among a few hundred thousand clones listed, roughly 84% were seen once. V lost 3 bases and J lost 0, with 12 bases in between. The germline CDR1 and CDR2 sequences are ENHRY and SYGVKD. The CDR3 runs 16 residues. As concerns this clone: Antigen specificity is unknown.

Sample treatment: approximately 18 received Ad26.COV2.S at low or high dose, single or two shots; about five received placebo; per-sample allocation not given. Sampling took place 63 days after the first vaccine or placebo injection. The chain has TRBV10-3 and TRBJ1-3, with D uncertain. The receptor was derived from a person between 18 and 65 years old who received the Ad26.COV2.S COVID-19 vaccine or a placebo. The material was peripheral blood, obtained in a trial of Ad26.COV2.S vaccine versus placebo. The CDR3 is CAISDVRLRSGNTIYF. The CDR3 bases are TGTGCCATCAGTGACGTTCGACTACGCTCTGGAAACACCATATATTTT.